One sample yielded the 24 T cell receptor beta chains listed below, sequenced in a study of post-analysis software for immune sequencing data. Unique-molecular-identifier-tagged TCR beta cDNA libraries were used. TCRdb analysed the PCR reads with MiXCR anew, one entry per CDR3 protein. The profile covers around 180,000 distinct CDR3 sequences, with roughly 31% appearing a single time and about 1.4% taken by the ten largest. Whole-study findings and limits: Patients showed TRBV5-6, TRBV5-1 and TRBV20-1 among four to six TRBV segments more frequent than in controls.

Their target antigens are unknown. The sequencing input was blood. The receptors shown here come from a girl aged 10 to 17 with multiple sclerosis.

Details on this clonotype: Just one base apart from a much larger clone, this may be a read error. The genes are TRBV24-1 and TRBJ2-7, with a possible D match to TRBD1 (5 bases). This CDR3 is built from 13 residues. The germline V gene has CDR1 KGHDR and CDR2 SFDVKD. The V end was cut by 3 bases, the J end by 7 bases, with 12 bases between. CDR3 coding DNA: TGTGCCACCAGTGATGTCAGGGTGAATGAGCAGTACTTC. The encoded protein is CATSDVRVNEQYF.

There are a few counts of this clonotype. V usage is TRBV6-6 and J usage is TRBJ2-7, with 7 bases aligning to TRBD1. V shed 7 bases and J 4 bases; nucleotides not matched to a gene: 13. The germline V gene encodes CDR1 MNHNY and CDR2 SVGAGI (reference sequence). The CDR3 sequence is 15 residues long. Here the CDR3 reads CASTPATGSVYEQYF. Here the CDR3 DNA reads TGTGCCAGCACTCCGGCGACAGGGTCGGTTTACGAGCAGTACTTC.

The sample holds many counts of this clonotype. The chain has TRBV15 and TRBJ2-7; a weak D match, TRBD1 (6 bases). The CDR3 covers 16 residues. Trimming left V 5 bases short and J 0 bases short, with 17 bases between. The germline V gene encodes CDR1 LNHNV and CDR2 YYDKDF (reference sequence). CDR3 DNA: TGTGCCACCAGCCCCCCGAAGGGGGAGCACTCCTACGAGCAGTACTTC. Encoded protein: CATSPPKGEHSYEQYF. The full variable domain, rest sourced from reference TRBV15 and TRBJ2-7, is DAMVIQNPRYQVTQFGKPVTLSCSQTLNHNVMYWYQQKSSQAPKLLFHYYDKDFNNEADTPDNFQSRRPNTSFCFLDIRSPGLGDTAMYLCATSPPKGEHSYEQYFGPGTRLTVT.

The chain uses TRBV20-1 and TRBJ2-7; a weak D match, TRBD1 (6 bases). Germline CDR1 is DFQATT and CDR2 is SNEGSKA (reference sequence). V lost 0 bases and J lost 3, with 18 bases in between. The CDR3 runs to 16 residues. Here the CDR3 reads CSARDLLMDRDYEQYF. DNA for the CDR3: TGCAGTGCTAGAGATCTACTTATGGACAGAGACTACGAGCAGTACTTC.

On this clonotype: A much larger clone differs from this one at a single base, so this may be a read error. The genes are TRBV27 and TRBJ2-7, with 7 nucleotides matching TRBD1. This CDR3 has 16 residues. Germline CDR1 and CDR2: MNHEY and SMNVEV (reference sequence). The CDR3 reads CVSTTSGTVASYEQYF. The CDR3 DNA sequence: TGTGTCAGCACCACGTCTGGGACAGTAGCCTCCTACGAGCAGTACTTC.

This clonotype was seen ten or more times. This rearrangement joins TRBV11-2 to TRBJ2-1; D is tentatively TRBD1 or TRBD2 (5 bases each). The CDR3 is made up of 15 amino acids. V gave up 5 bases and J gave up 2 bases, with 13 bases separating them. CDR1 is SGHAT, CDR2 FQNNGV, per germline. CDR3 in amino acids: CASSPGTITYNEQFF. The DNA of the CDR3 is TGTGCCAGCAGCCCCGGGACCATAACCTACAATGAGCAGTTCTTC.

This clonotype has a count of ten or more. The chain couples TRBV20-1 to TRBJ2-1, with a tentative D call TRBD2 (6 bases). Trimming stripped 2 bases from V and 13 bases from J, with 9 bases between. The CDR3 sequence is 10 residues long. The germline CDR1 and CDR2 sequences are DFQATT and SNEGSKA (reference sequence). The CDR3 DNA reads as TGCAGTGCTAGAAACGGGAGCCAGTTCTTC. Amino acids: CSARNGSQFF.

This chain uses TRBV12-3 or TRBV12-4 with TRBJ2-1; maybe TRBD2 (5 bases). The J call may be faulty, since TRBJ2-7 better matches the DNA end. This CDR3 spans 15 amino acids. The CDR3 nucleotides are TGTGCCAGCAGACCCAGCGGTAGCTCCTACAATGAGCAGTACTTC. Amino acid sequence: CASRPSGSSYNEQYF.

In its sample, this clonotype was seen a few times. A single base separates this from a much larger clone, so it may be a read error. This rearrangement joins TRBV10-2 to TRBJ2-1; D not resolved. Trimming took off 0 bases at V and 6 bases at J, with 9 bases between the two ends. CDR1 WSHSY and CDR2 SAAADI come from the germline V gene. The CDR3 runs to 14 residues. Here the CDR3 DNA reads TGCGCCAGCAGTGAGTCTGGGGAAGGCAATGAGCAGTTCTTC. This codes for CASSESGEGNEQFF.

For this clonotype: This sequence may be a read error, since a much larger clone differs from it by one base. This rearrangement joins TRBV20-1 to TRBJ2-4; D gene unclear. This CDR3 comprises 11 residues. V lost 2 bases to trimming and J lost 9 bases, with 8 bases between them. Germline CDR1 and CDR2: DFQATT and SNEGSKA (reference sequence). The CDR3 sequence is CSARTPGIQYF. The DNA of the CDR3 is TGCAGTGCTAGAACTCCCGGCATTCAGTACTTC.

This clonotype appeared many times. V gene TRBV24-1 combines with J gene TRBJ2-7; D is unresolved. Trimming shortened V by 5 bases and J by 3 bases, and 10 bases separated the two germline ends. The CDR3 has 13 amino acids. CDR1 and CDR2 from the germline V gene are KGHDR and SFDVKD. The CDR3 coding sequence is TGTGCCACCAGTGCAGAACCCGACTACGAGCAGTACTTC. Translated, it gives CATSAEPDYEQYF.

The table lists this clonotype with many counts. The chain combines TRBV10-2 with TRBJ2-5; perhaps TRBD1 as D (5 bases). Deletions cut 6 bases from V and 5 bases from J, with 10 bases between. Germline V gene lookup returns CDR1 WSHSY and CDR2 SAAADI. The CDR3 runs 12 residues. As DNA, the CDR3 is TGCGCCAGCAGCCCAGGGCAGGAGACCCAGTACTTC. Translation gives CASSPGQETQYF.

There are many counts of this clonotype. Written as DNA, the CDR3 is TGTGCCAGCAGGGCCGGACTGCGACTAGTAAATGAGCAGTTCTTC. This sequence encodes CASRAGLRLVNEQFF. The J gene is TRBJ2-1, the V gene TRBV28, with D tentatively TRBD2 (6 bases). V shed 6 bases and J shed 7 bases, with 19 bases lying between them. CDR3 length: 15 residues. Germline-derived CDR1 and CDR2 are MDHEN and SYDVKM.

In this sample, this clonotype turned up a few times. At one of its ends the junction is not consistent with the germline gene, which may arise from a read error. The V call is TRBV7-7, the J call TRBJ2-3; D gene unclear. CDR1 is SSHAT, CDR2 FNYEAQ, per germline (reference sequence). This CDR3 region has 13 residues. CDR3 residues: CASSLARRHTQYF. CDR3 DNA sequence: TGTGCTAGCAGCTTGGCGCGACGACATACGCAGTATTTT.

This clonotype has just one count. This could be a read error, since a much larger clone is one nucleotide away. The chain joins TRBV7-6 to TRBJ2-7; 8 positions match TRBD1. This CDR3 contains 14 residues. CDR1 SGHVS and CDR2 FNYEAQ come from the germline V gene. Germline trimming cut 1 base from V and 7 bases from J; bases unmatched to any gene: 6. CDR3: CASSLGAGGNEQYF. CDR3 in DNA: TGTGCCAGCAGCTTAGGGGCAGGGGGCAATGAGCAGTACTTC. The complete variable domain, with remaining parts taken from reference TRBV7-6 and TRBJ2-7, reads GAGVSQSPRYKVTKRGQDVALRCDPISGHVSLYWYRQALGQGPEFLTYFNYEAQQDKSGLPNDRFSAERPEGSISTLTIQRTEQRDSAMYRCASSLGAGGNEQYFGPGTRLTVT.

This clonotype occurred many times. This chain links TRBV29-1 with TRBJ2-1; possibly TRBD2 for D (6 bases). The ends were cut back, 1 base at V and 9 bases at J, with 13 bases in the middle. The CDR3 covers 13 residues. Germline V gene data show CDR1 as SQVTM and CDR2 as ANQGSEA. The CDR3, as DNA: TGCAGCGTTGAAGGGAATTCGGAGGGTGAGCAGTTCTTC. Amino acids: CSVEGNSEGEQFF.

With regard to this clonotype: A much larger clonotype is one base distant, so this may be a read error. The DNA of the CDR3 is TGTGCCAGCAGCACCCGACTAGCTCCGACCGGGGAGCTGTTTTTT. Its protein product is CASSTRLAPTGELFF. The V and J genes are TRBV7-3 and TRBJ2-2, with 7 bases that match TRBD2. Germline V gives CDR1 SGHTA, CDR2 FQGTGA. CDR3 length equals 15 residues. V lost 5 bases and J lost 5; bases outside the gene matches: 8.

This clonotype was found many times. V and J are TRBV20-1 and TRBJ2-7; D unclear. The V gene's germline CDR1 is DFQATT and CDR2 SNEGSKA (reference sequence). The CDR3 contains 11 residues. V lost 7 bases to trimming and J lost 0 bases, with 7 bases between them. CDR3 DNA: TGCAGTGGAACCGACTCCTACGAGCAGTACTTC. Translated: CSGTDSYEQYF.

This clonotype was seen many times. This chain joins TRBV11-2 and TRBJ2-1; D is unclear. Trimming removed 6 bases at V and 7 bases at J, with 10 bases between. The length of the CDR3 is 12 residues. The germline V gene has CDR1 SGHAT and CDR2 FQNNGV. For the CDR3, the DNA is TGTGCCAGCAGGCTGAGTGGAAATGAGCAGTTCTTC. Residues: CASRLSGNEQFF.

The rearrangement joins TRBV27 to TRBJ1-4; tentative D call: TRBD1 (5 bases). Germline V CDR1 and CDR2: MNHEY, SMNVEV (reference sequence). The V end lost 7 bases, the J end lost 7 bases, and 16 bases lay between the germline ends. The CDR3 is 14 residues long. CDR3 in DNA: TGTGCCAGCAAACTAGGGGTGGTGGGTGAAAAACTGTTTTTT. As protein: CASKLGVVGEKLFF.

About this clonotype: A much bigger clone sits one base away, suggesting this may be a read error. This chain uses TRBV18 with TRBJ2-3, with D unclear. The CDR3 runs to 15 residues. The germline CDR1 and CDR2 sequences are KGHSH and LQKENI. The CDR3 sequence is CACSIRTDSTDTQYF. CDR3 DNA: TGTGCCTGCTCAATCAGAACCGATAGCACAGATACGCAGTATTTT.

V and J are TRBV28 and TRBJ2-1; D is uncertain. The CDR3 is 16 amino acids. V was trimmed by 6 bases and J by 4 bases, leaving 19 bases between them. Germline-derived CDR1 and CDR2 are MDHEN and SYDVKM. The CDR3 loop is CASSPPGLTQYNEQFF. The CDR3 DNA sequence: TGTGCCAGCAGCCCACCCGGATTAACTCAATACAATGAGCAGTTCTTC.

This clonotype was seen a few times. This chain links TRBV12-3 or TRBV12-4 with TRBJ1-1, with D unresolved. This CDR3 comprises 15 residues. With 2 bases removed from V and 2 bases from J, the gap between germline ends came to 12 bases. The CDR3 DNA follows: TGTGCCAGCAGTTTAAGTGCTGGGCACAACACTGAAGCTTTCTTT. Protein: CASSLSAGHNTEAFF.

The sample holds many counts of this clonotype. CDR3 region: CASSGKSVRGGRYEQYF. The CDR3 DNA reads as TGTGCCAGCAGCGGAAAGTCTGTTAGAGGGGGAAGGTACGAGCAGTACTTC. The V and J genes are TRBV7-2 and TRBJ2-7; D is possibly TRBD1 (6 bases). The CDR3 loop spans 17 amino acids. Germline CDR1 reads SGHTA; CDR2 reads FQGNSA. Trimming stripped 5 bases from V and 4 bases from J, with 24 bases between.